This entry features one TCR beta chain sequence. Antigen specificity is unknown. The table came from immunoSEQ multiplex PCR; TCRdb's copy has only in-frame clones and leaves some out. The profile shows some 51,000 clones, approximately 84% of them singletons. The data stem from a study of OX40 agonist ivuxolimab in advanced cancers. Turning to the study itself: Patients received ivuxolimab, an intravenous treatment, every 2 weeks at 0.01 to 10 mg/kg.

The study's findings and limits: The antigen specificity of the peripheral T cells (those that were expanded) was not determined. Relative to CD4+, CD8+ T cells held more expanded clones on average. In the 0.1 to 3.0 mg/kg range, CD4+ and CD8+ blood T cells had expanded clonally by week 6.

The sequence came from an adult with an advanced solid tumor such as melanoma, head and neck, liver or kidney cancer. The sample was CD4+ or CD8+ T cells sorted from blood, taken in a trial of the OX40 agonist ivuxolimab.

The CDR3 nucleotides read TGTGCCAGCAGTTTCGGTAGCACAGATACGCAGTATTTT. This gives the protein CASSFGSTDTQYF. This chain joins TRBV27 and TRBJ2-3; D not resolved. The CDR3 contains 13 residues. Between the trimmed V and J ends, which lost 3 bases and 0 bases, there was a span of 4 bases. Germline CDR1 and CDR2: MNHEY and SMNVEV (reference sequence).